This is a list of T cell receptor beta chains from one sample in a study of CD8 T cells in Susac syndrome. TCRdb reprocessed the immunoSEQ multiplex PCR reads with MiXCR, giving one entry per CDR3 protein. The sample includes a few hundred thousand distinct CDR3 sequences, approximately 89% of them seen just once. Sequencing used CD8+ T cells from PBMCs. These receptor sequences come from a human donor with multiple sclerosis. CDR3s include the opening cysteine and the closing phenylalanine or tryptophan. Fields, in order: J gene, D gene, V gene, CDR3 protein, CDR3 DNA. A D gene is named only where the DNA matches it firmly.

>TRBJ2-7|.|TRBV11-2
CASSGGDNLYEQYF
TGTGCCAGCAGCGGGGGGGACAACCTATACGAGCAGTACTTC
>TRBJ2-3|.|TRBV5-4
CASSLPGQRTDTQYF
TGTGCCAGCAGCTTGCCAGGGCAGCGCACAGATACGCAGTATTTT
>TRBJ2-5|TRBD1|TRBV6-5
CASSFFIGTGTGYSETQYF
TGTGCCAGCAGTTTTTTCATTGGAACCGGGACAGGGTATTCGGAGACCCAGTACTTC
>TRBJ1-5|TRBD1|TRBV28
CASRHPTGGVFQPQHF
TGTGCCAGCAGACACCCGACAGGGGGCGTTTTTCAGCCCCAGCATTTT
>TRBJ2-2|.|TRBV24-1
CATSDLLAGELFF
TGTGCCACCAGTGATTTGCTGGCCGGGGAGCTGTTTTTT
>TRBJ2-7|.|TRBV6-1
CASSEVGLGFEQYF
TGTGCCAGCAGTGAAGTTGGGTTGGGTTTCGAGCAGTACTTC
>TRBJ2-1|TRBD1|TRBV20-1
CSARPRQGTYNEQFF
TGCAGTGCTCGGCCTAGACAGGGGACCTACAATGAGCAGTTCTTC
>TRBJ2-5|TRBD2|TRBV11-1
CASSLIAGEETQYF
TGTGCCAGCAGCTTAATAGCGGGAGAAGAGACCCAGTACTTC
>TRBJ2-1|TRBD1|TRBV12-5
CASGPGQGAYNEQFF
TGTGCTAGTGGTCCCGGACAGGGGGCCTACAATGAGCAGTTCTTC
>TRBJ1-5|TRBD1|TRBV20-1
CSARQGDQPQHF
TGCAGTGCTAGGCAGGGGGATCAGCCCCAGCATTTT